This T cell receptor (beta chain) was identified in a study of tumor-infiltrating lymphocytes in primary liver carcinoma. Study information: Donors underwent surgery for histopathologically diagnosed primary liver carcinoma. Yields of productive TCRbeta reads ranged from roughly 3.5 to 7.13 million per sample and were similar across tissue types. General study points: Tumors significantly exceeded blood in top-250-clone fraction (p = 0.039).

The CDR3 loop spans 16 amino acids. V was cut by 2 bases and J by 6 bases, with 17 bases left in between. This clonotype was counted ten times or more. The antigen remains undetermined. Germline DNA was also extracted, while the blood RNA originated from unsorted whole blood. From around 500 ng total RNA, TCR beta cDNA was generated with a primer in the constant region. TCR beta libraries came from three nested multiplex PCR rounds using slightly modified ARM-PCR. Researchers ran the first two PCR rounds for about 11 cycles each with TRBV1-TRBV30 forward primers and a C-beta reverse primer. MiXCR, applied by TCRdb to the multiplex PCR reads, yields one record per CDR3 protein. The data contain fewer than 400,000 distinct CDR3 sequences, 65% of them singletons.

What was sequenced was peripheral blood. This chain links TRBV12-3 or TRBV12-4 with TRBJ2-1, with D perhaps TRBD1 or TRBD2 (5 bases each). The clonotype was recovered from a man in his forties with primary liver carcinoma and hepatitis B virus infection. For the CDR3, the DNA is TGTGCCAGCAGTTTACGGGGCGGGTTCATGTCCAATGAGCAGTTCTTC. This gives the protein CASSLRGGFMSNEQFF.